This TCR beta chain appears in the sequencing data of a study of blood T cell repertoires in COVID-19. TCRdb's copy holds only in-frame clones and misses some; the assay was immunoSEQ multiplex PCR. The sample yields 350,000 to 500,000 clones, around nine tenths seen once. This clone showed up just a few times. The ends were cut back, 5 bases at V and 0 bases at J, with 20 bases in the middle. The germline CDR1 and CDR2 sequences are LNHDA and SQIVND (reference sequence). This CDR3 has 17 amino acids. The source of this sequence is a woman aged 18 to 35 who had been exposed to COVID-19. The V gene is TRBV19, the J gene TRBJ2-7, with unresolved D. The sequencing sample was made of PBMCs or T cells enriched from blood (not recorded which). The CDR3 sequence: CASSVTTELNSSYEQYF. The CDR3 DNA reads TGTGCCAGTAGTGTCACCACAGAATTAAATTCCTCCTACGAGCAGTACTTC.